The clone carrying this TCR beta chain has a count of ten or more. The antigen is unknown. Time point denoted: longitudinal time-point 2. 2 million unsorted PBMCs were stored in RNAlater at -80 °C before RNA extraction. This specimen comes from a study of neurological immune-mediated disorders. Notes on the study in general: There were no CDR3 amino acid sequences shared by expanded clones across subjects, a result suggesting private repertoires in all groups.

The CDR3 covers 15 residues. CDR1 and CDR2 from the germline V gene are DFQATT and SNEGSKA (reference sequence). Trimming stripped 0 bases from V and 2 bases from J, with 12 bases between. 5'RACE with 10-nucleotide random UMIs generated the cDNA. TCRdb processed the 5' RACE reads anew with MiXCR; each CDR3 protein has one entry. The profile shows some 60,000 distinct CDR3 sequences, 9.7% of them singletons. The sample comprised PBMCs. The chain employs TRBV20-1 and TRBJ2-3; either TRBD1 or TRBD2 may fit D (6 bases each). This clonotype was obtained from a man aged 25-40 years in good health. The CDR3 here is CSAREGGLVTDTQYF. The CDR3 region has the DNA TGCAGTGCTAGAGAAGGGGGACTTGTCACAGATACGCAGTATTTT.